Following are 23 T cell receptor beta chains from one sample sequenced in a study of T cell clonality in common variable immunodeficiency. The repertoire was sequenced with immunoSEQ multiplex PCR; TCRdb's copy has only in-frame clones and lacks some. The record shows roughly 40,000 clones for this sample, with no singletons present. Sequencing was performed on peripheral blood mononuclear cells. These receptors came from a person between 18 and 69 years old in good health.

The table lists this clone with many counts. One junction end disagrees with the germline gene, perhaps due to a read error. The read gets to within 3 residues of the CDR3 end, and the germline J gene fills in the rest. The chain is built from TRBV7-7 and TRBJ2-1, with 8 bases identical to TRBD2. This CDR3 has 14 amino acids. Germline CDR1 and CDR2: SSHAT and FNYEAQ (reference sequence). Partial CDR3 DNA: TGTGCTAGCAGCCTCGGACTAGCTCGCAATGAG. Protein: CASSLGLARNE. The complete CDR3 reads CASSLGLARNEQFF.

There are many counts of this clone. The missing CDR3 end, 3 residues past where the read stops, is filled in from the germline J gene. V and J are TRBV6-1 and TRBJ1-5; possibly TRBD1 for D (6 bases). Trimming stripped 2 bases from V and 0 bases from J, with 8 bases between. Germline CDR1 is MNHNS and CDR2 is SASEGT. The CDR3 sequence is 15 residues long. CDR3 protein: CASSETGNSNQPQHF. Partial CDR3 DNA: TGTGCCAGCAGTGAAACAGGGAATAGCAATCAGCCC.

This clone was picked up many times. Read data end 3 residues before the CDR3 end; the end is taken from the germline J gene. The chain is built from TRBV7-2 and TRBJ1-1; D uncertain. This CDR3 has 15 amino acids. Germline assignment: CDR1 SGHTA and CDR2 FQGNSA. V was shortened by 5 bases and J by 0 bases, with 13 bases between the two germline ends. The CDR3 is CASSRGFPMNTEAFF. CDR3 bases read: TGTGCCAGCAGCAGAGGGTTCCCGATGAACACTGAA.

This clone appeared many times. The CDR3 extends 3 residues past the end of the read, so its final part is completed from the germline J gene. The genes are TRBV18 and TRBJ1-5, with 8 bases aligning to TRBD1. The J segment lost 5 bases and the V segment lost 3 bases, leaving 3 bases of the junction unmatched. The germline V gene has CDR1 KGHSH and CDR2 LQKENI. This CDR3 region has 14 residues. CDR3 loop: CASSPDRGYQPQHF. The sequenced CDR3 bases are TGTGCCAGCTCACCTGACAGGGGTTATCAGCCC. The full variable domain, completed using reference TRBV18 and TRBJ1-5, is NAGVMQNPRHLVRRRGQEARLRCSPMKGHSHVYWYRQLPEEGLKFMVYLQKENIIDESGMPKERFSAEFPKEGPSILRIQQVVRGDSAAYFCASSPDRGYQPQHFGDGTRLSIL.

This clone was recorded many times. The read ends 3 residues before the CDR3 terminus; that terminus is restored from the germline J gene. V is TRBV4-1 and J is TRBJ2-3; possible D gene TRBD1, 6 bases. CDR3 size: 15 residues. Germline assignment: CDR1 MGHRA and CDR2 YSYEKL. Trimming stripped 0 bases from V and 0 bases from J, with 7 bases between. The sequenced part of the CDR3 DNA is TGCGCCAGCAGCCAAGAACAGGGAAGCACAGATACG. Protein sequence: CASSQEQGSTDT. The CDR3 in full is CASSQEQGSTDTQYF.

This clone was recorded many times. The read halts 3 residues ahead of the CDR3 end, with the missing end drawn from the germline J gene. The J gene is TRBJ2-3, the V gene TRBV19; 12 nucleotides agree with TRBD2. V was pared by 6 bases and J by 3 bases, with 1 base of the junction left unmatched. The germline V gene has CDR1 LNHDA and CDR2 SQIVND (reference sequence). This CDR3 spans 14 amino acids. CDR3 sequence reads: CASRTSGRTDTQYF. The part of the CDR3 DNA that was read is TGTGCCAGTAGAACTAGCGGGAGGACAGATACG.

This clone has at least ten counts. The DNA read from the CDR3 is TGTGCCACCAGTGTCTTCAATGAG. Its translation is CATSVFNE. The full CDR3 is CATSVFNEQFF. This rearrangement joins TRBV24-1 to TRBJ2-1; no clear D. The missing CDR3 end, 3 residues past where the read stops, is filled in from the germline J gene. Germline V gene sequence: CDR1 KGHDR, CDR2 SFDVKD. This CDR3 has 11 residues. The V end was cut by 5 bases, the J end by 6 bases, with 4 bases between.

This clone was observed at least ten times. Read coverage stops 3 residues before the CDR3 terminus; the germline J gene supplies the remainder. V is TRBV7-9 and J is TRBJ2-1; no reliable D call. Looked up from germline, CDR1 is SEHNR and CDR2 is FQNEAQ (reference sequence). Trimming pared 3 bases from V and 7 bases from J, leaving 13 bases between. The CDR3 loop spans 14 amino acids. The CDR3: CASSFEEYGNEQFF. Incomplete CDR3 DNA: TGTGCCAGCAGCTTTGAAGAGTACGGGAATGAG.

This clone was seen ten or more times. The read ends 3 residues early relative to the CDR3; the germline J gene fills the gap. V usage is TRBV5-6 and J usage is TRBJ1-3; D perhaps matches TRBD1 (5 bases). This CDR3 comprises 15 residues. Germline loops: CDR1 SGHDT, CDR2 YYEEEE. With 1 base removed from V and 0 bases from J, the gap between germline ends came to 8 bases. Partial CDR3 DNA: TGTGCCAGCAGCTTGCGGGGGTTCTCTGGAAACACC. As protein: CASSLRGFSGNT. The whole CDR3 protein reads CASSLRGFSGNTIYF.

This clone was detected ten times or more. With the read ending 3 residues before the CDR3 end, the germline J gene is used to fill in that end. This sequence joins TRBV2 and TRBJ2-5; 14 bases are a match to TRBD2. The V gene end was trimmed by 4 bases and the J gene end by 5 bases; junction bases not matched to a gene: 0. Germline V gives CDR1 SNHLY, CDR2 FYNNEI. This CDR3 is built from 14 residues. The part of the CDR3 DNA that was read is TGTGCCAGCAGTGGGACTAGCGGGAGGGAGACC. Its protein is CASSGTSGRET. The entire CDR3 is CASSGTSGRETQYF.

This clone was seen ten or more times. The read is 3 residues too short to cover the CDR3 end, so that end is filled in from the germline J gene. The chain recombines TRBV7-9 with TRBJ2-5, with 8 nucleotides matching TRBD1. The CDR3 spans 15 residues. Looked up from germline, CDR1 is SEHNR and CDR2 is FQNEAQ (reference sequence). V gave up 10 bases and J gave up 3 bases; unmatched junction bases: 13. The part of the CDR3 DNA that was read is TGTGCCACTGCTAGGACAGGGCGCCTTGAAGAGACC. Translation gives CATARTGRLEET. The whole CDR3 sequence reads CATARTGRLEETQYF.

This clone was observed many times. The CDR3 extends 3 residues past the end of the read, so its final part is completed from the germline J gene. The rearrangement links TRBV20-1 to TRBJ2-7; 7 nucleotides align to TRBD2. The CDR3 is 15 amino acids. V gave up 5 bases and J gave up 2 bases; unmatched junction bases: 12. Germline assignment: CDR1 DFQATT and CDR2 SNEGSKA (reference sequence). The covered CDR3 bases are TGCAGTGCTCCCCAGGTAGGCGCGGGGGCCTACGAG. Its protein product is CSAPQVGAGAYE. The entire CDR3 protein is CSAPQVGAGAYEQYF.

This clone was picked up many times. The read ends 3 residues shy of where the CDR3 ends; the end is completed using the germline J gene. The rearrangement uses TRBV19 and TRBJ1-3; 8 bases fit TRBD1. The CDR3 is made up of 17 amino acids. Germline V gene lookup returns CDR1 LNHDA and CDR2 SQIVND (reference sequence). V shed 3 bases, J shed 0 bases, and the junction held 7 bases outside the gene matches. The DNA read from the CDR3 is TGTGCCAGTAGTATTCGGCAGGGGGCTTACTCTGGAAACACC. This encodes CASSIRQGAYSGNT. The whole CDR3 protein reads CASSIRQGAYSGNTIYF.

The sample holds a few counts of this clone. The CDR3 loop reads CASSPSGTSGRDEQYF. The part of the CDR3 DNA that was read is TGTGCCAGCAGCCCTTCCGGGACTAGCGGGAGGGACGAG. The chain couples TRBV4-2 to TRBJ2-7; 16 nucleotides match TRBD2. The read is 3 residues too short to cover the CDR3 end, so that end is filled in from the germline J gene. Germline V lookup: CDR1 LGHNA, CDR2 YNFKEQ. The CDR3 is 16 residues long. The V segment lost 4 bases and the J segment 5 bases; nucleotides outside the gene matches: 5.

Ten or more counts support this clone. The read falls 3 residues short of the CDR3 end, and the missing part is taken from the germline J gene. V gene TRBV29-1 combines with J gene TRBJ2-1, with 8 nucleotides matching TRBD2. After removal of 4 bases from V and 1 base from J, the junction contained 6 bases not matched to a gene. CDR1 and CDR2 from the germline V gene are SQVTM and ANQGSEA. The CDR3 covers 15 residues. The CDR3 sequence: CSVAGGAFSYNEQFF. The DNA read from the CDR3 is TGCAGCGTTGCCGGGGGGGCATTTTCCTACAATGAG.

The table lists this clone with a few counts. The read ends 3 residues early relative to the CDR3; the germline J gene fills the gap. The V gene is TRBV7-2, the J gene TRBJ1-3; tentative D call: TRBD1 (5 bases). This CDR3 comprises 15 residues. Germline values: CDR1 SGHTA, CDR2 FQGNSA. Between the trimmed V and J ends, which lost 3 bases and 4 bases, there was a span of 13 bases. CDR3 DNA (partial): TGTGCCAGCAGCTTTCGCAAGGGGCACGGAAACACC. As protein: CASSFRKGHGNT. The CDR3 as a whole reads CASSFRKGHGNTIYF.

The table lists this clone with many counts. The read terminates 3 residues before the CDR3 end, so the remaining end is supplied by the germline J gene. The chain combines TRBV29-1 with TRBJ2-3, with 9 bases identical to TRBD2. The CDR3 has 17 residues. Germline loops: CDR1 SQVTM, CDR2 ANQGSEA. V lost 4 bases and J lost 2; bases outside the gene matches: 13. The sequenced CDR3 bases are TGCAGCGTTGTTGGCCTTGAGACTAGCGGTCACACAGATACG. It translates to CSVVGLETSGHTDT. The whole CDR3 is CSVVGLETSGHTDTQYF.

This clone was seen repeatedly, ten times or more. CDR3 in amino acids: CASSPGTGNEQFF. CDR3 DNA (partial): TGTGCCAGCAGCCCCGGGACAGGCAATGAG. J is TRBJ2-1 and V is TRBV7-3, with 8 bases aligning to TRBD1. The read halts 3 residues ahead of the CDR3 end, with the missing end drawn from the germline J gene. V lost 5 bases to trimming and J lost 6 bases; unmatched junction nucleotides: 3. Germline V gives CDR1 SGHTA, CDR2 FQGTGA. The CDR3 spans 13 residues.

Ten or more counts support this clone. The read halts 3 residues ahead of the CDR3 end, with the missing end drawn from the germline J gene. The chain has TRBV12-3 or TRBV12-4 and TRBJ2-5, with 14 bases lining up with TRBD2. Trimming at V came to 6 bases and at J to 5 bases, leaving 5 bases not matched to a gene. The length of the CDR3 is 15 residues. Partial CDR3 DNA: TGTGCCAGCAGGGGGGGACTAGCGGGAGAGGAGACC. Encoded protein: CASRGGLAGEET. In full, the CDR3 is CASRGGLAGEETQYF.

This clone was observed at least ten times. The sequence runs out 3 residues before the end of the CDR3; the remainder is reconstructed from the germline J gene. The J gene is TRBJ2-5, the V gene TRBV5-5; D not certain. Germline CDR1 is SGHKS and CDR2 is YYEKEE (reference sequence). Between the trimmed V and J ends, which lost 4 bases and 0 bases, there was a span of 10 bases. The CDR3 runs to 14 residues. The DNA read from the CDR3 is TGTGCCAGCAGCCCCCATCCGGACCAAGAGACC. It yields the protein CASSPHPDQET. The full CDR3 protein is CASSPHPDQETQYF.

There are a few counts of this clone. The CDR3 extends 3 residues past the end of the read, so its final part is completed from the germline J gene. J is TRBJ1-2 and V is TRBV20-1, with D uncertain. The CDR3 spans 15 residues. Germline V gene lookup returns CDR1 DFQATT and CDR2 SNEGSKA (reference sequence). The CDR3 here is CSARDQRQAPSGYTF. The covered CDR3 bases are TGCAGTGCTAGAGATCAGCGCCAGGCCCCTAGCGGC.

This clone showed up just a few times. The sequence runs out 3 residues before the end of the CDR3; the remainder is reconstructed from the germline J gene. The chain carries TRBV20-1 and TRBJ1-2, with D perhaps TRBD1 (5 bases). The CDR3 consists of 14 residues. The germline gives CDR1 DFQATT, CDR2 SNEGSKA (reference sequence). CDR3 bases read: TGCAGTGCTCTTTTGGGGCAAGCCTTTGGGGGC. Its translation is CSALLGQAFGG. The complete CDR3 protein is CSALLGQAFGGYTF.

This clone was seen ten or more times. The CDR3 end is not reached by the read, which stops 3 residues before it; the germline J gene fills it in. The rearrangement links TRBV5-4 to TRBJ2-1; TRBD2 matches 8 bases. CDR3 length: 16 amino acids. Trimming at V came to 4 bases and at J to 7 bases, leaving 13 bases not matched to a gene. The germline V gene encodes CDR1 SGHNT and CDR2 YYREEE (reference sequence). The covered CDR3 bases are TGTGCCAGCAGCGACCGTAGGACTAGCCGGCCTAATGAG. This gives the protein CASSDRRTSRPNE. The full CDR3 is CASSDRRTSRPNEQFF.